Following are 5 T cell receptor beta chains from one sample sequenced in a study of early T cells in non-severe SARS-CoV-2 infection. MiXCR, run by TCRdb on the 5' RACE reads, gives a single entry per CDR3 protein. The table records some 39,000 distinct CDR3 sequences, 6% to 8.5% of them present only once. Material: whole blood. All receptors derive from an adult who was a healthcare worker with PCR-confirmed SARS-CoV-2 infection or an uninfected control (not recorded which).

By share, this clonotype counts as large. In DNA, the CDR3 is TGTGCCAGCAGCCATCCTCTCAACTACAATGAGCAGTTCTTC. Amino acid sequence: CASSHPLNYNEQFF. The rearrangement joins TRBV7-9 to TRBJ2-1, with D unresolved. This CDR3 contains 14 residues. Germline loops: CDR1 SEHNR, CDR2 FQNEAQ (reference sequence). The germline V and J ends were trimmed by 5 bases and 3 bases, with 11 bases remaining between them.

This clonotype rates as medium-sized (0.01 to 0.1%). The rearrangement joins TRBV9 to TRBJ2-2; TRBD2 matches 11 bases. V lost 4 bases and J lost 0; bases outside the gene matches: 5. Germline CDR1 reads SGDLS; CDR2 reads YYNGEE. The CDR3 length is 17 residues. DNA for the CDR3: TGTGCCAGCAGCTCCCCTAGCGGGGGGCCGAACACCGGGGAGCTGTTTTTT. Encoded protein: CASSSPSGGPNTGELFF. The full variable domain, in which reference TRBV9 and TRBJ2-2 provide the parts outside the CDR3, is DSGVTQTPKHLITATGQRVTLRCSPRSGDLSVYWYQQSLDQGLQFLIQYYNGEERAKGNILERFSAQQFPDLHSELNLSSLELGDSALYFCASSSPSGGPNTGELFFGEGSRLTVL.

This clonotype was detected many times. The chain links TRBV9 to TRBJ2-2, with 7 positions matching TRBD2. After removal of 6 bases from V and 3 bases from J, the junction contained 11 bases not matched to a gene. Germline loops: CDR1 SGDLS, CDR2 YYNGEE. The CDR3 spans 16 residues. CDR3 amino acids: CASTWSTSLDTGELFF. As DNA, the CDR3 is TGTGCCAGCACGTGGTCGACTAGCCTTGACACCGGGGAGCTGTTTTTT.

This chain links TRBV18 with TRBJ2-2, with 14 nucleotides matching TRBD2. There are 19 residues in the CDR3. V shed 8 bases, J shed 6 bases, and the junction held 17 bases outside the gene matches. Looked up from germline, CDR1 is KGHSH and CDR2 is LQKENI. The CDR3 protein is CASRRPGTSGSYGAGELFF. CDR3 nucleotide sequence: TGTGCCAGCCGCCGCCCCGGGACTAGCGGGAGTTACGGCGCCGGGGAGCTGTTTTTT. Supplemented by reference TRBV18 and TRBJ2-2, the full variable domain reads NAGVMQNPRHLVRRRGQEARLRCSPMKGHSHVYWYRQLPEEGLKFMVYLQKENIIDESGMPKERFSAEFPKEGPSILRIQQVVRGDSAAYFCASRRPGTSGSYGAGELFFGEGSRLTVL.

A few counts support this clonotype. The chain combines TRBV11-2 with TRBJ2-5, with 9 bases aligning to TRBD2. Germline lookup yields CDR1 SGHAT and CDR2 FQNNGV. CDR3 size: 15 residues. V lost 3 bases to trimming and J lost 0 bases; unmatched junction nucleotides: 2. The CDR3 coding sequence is TGTGCCAGCAGCTTTGCGGGGGGGTACCAAGAGACCCAGTACTTC. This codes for CASSFAGGYQETQYF.